This T cell receptor (beta chain) stems from a study of blood T cell repertoires in COVID-19. Study details: The study drew acute and convalescent COVID-19 samples from the United States, Italy and Spain. Sources were T cells, B-cell-depleted T cells, or PBMCs; the material itself was cDNA or gDNA.

CDR1 LNHDA and CDR2 SQIVND come from the germline V gene (reference sequence). CDR3 size: 14 residues. The trim removed 7 bases at V and 2 bases at J, leaving 5 bases unmatched. Original analysis: Quantification of nucleated cells was approximated via reference gene primer amplification. Using immunoSEQ multiplex PCR, the repertoire was profiled, and TCRdb retains in-frame clones only, with some absent. For V, J and clone size, that table is used; D and trimming come from the DNA. The table lists approximately 270,000 clones, about nine tenths of them singletons, with approximately 2.2% in the top ten.

The receptor's source is a man aged 50 to 60 with acute or convalescent COVID-19. Sample: peripheral blood. This chain joins TRBV19 and TRBJ1-1; 9 bases agree with TRBD1. Here the CDR3 reads CASNDRGRNTEAFF. The CDR3 DNA sequence: TGTGCCAGTAACGACAGGGGGAGAAACACTGAAGCTTTCTTT.